This T cell receptor (beta chain) was captured in a study of draining lymph node invasion in breast cancer (dated by TCRdb to 2020 to 2021). Describing the broader study: Nodal metastasis was diagnosed by histology and cytokeratin immunohistochemistry and confirmed by EpCAM/CD45 flow cytometry. In a separate targeted assay, bulk TCR-beta CDR3 sequencing compared sorted memory regulatory T cells and memory conventional CD4 T cells across breast cancer tissues. The separate targeted TCR sequencing covered lymph nodes from five or six patients, with primary tumors sequenced for three of those patients. Each patient contributed matched non-invaded and tumor-invaded tumor-draining lymph nodes plus the primary tumor, profiled for both Treg and Tconv subsets. General findings and caveats noted by the study authors: Detection of some of the top 100 tumor clones in both invaded and non-invaded nodes suggests recirculation between tumor and draining nodes. The data could not determine whether Treg conversion took place in a particular organ or whether converted Tregs recirculated between nodes and tumor. Across all tissues in the targeted TCR-seq data, Tregs appeared to be more clonally expanded than Tconvs, and both subsets showed lower diversity in tumor than in lymph nodes. Per tissue, roughly 12-25% of Treg TCRs were found to be shared with Tconvs, and this sharing was interpreted as suggesting peripheral Treg induction. TCRs shared between Treg and Tconv subsets were regarded as suggestive, but not proof, of a common clonal origin. The tumor top-100 clone tracking analysis was possible in only a couple of patients.

CD4+ CD45RA- CD25- cells were sorted as memory conventional CD4 T cells. Whether a tumor-draining lymph node counted as invaded or non-invaded depended on the presence or absence of metastatic tumor cells. Before staining and sorting, a Miltenyi Pan T Cell isolation kit was used to pre-enrich the T cells. Immunohistochemistry for estrogen receptor, progesterone receptor, HER2 and Ki-67 was used to characterize the primary tumors. Fresh surgical tissue was processed within a few hours after surgery by cutting into small fragments. Tissue fragments were enzymatically digested with Liberase TL plus DNase for over 15 minutes and filtered through a 40-micrometer strainer. After DAPI live/dead staining, sorting was performed on a BD FACS Aria II with about 96-99% purity. Sorted cells were lysed in TCL buffer and RNA was purified with a Norgen Single Cell RNA purification kit including DNase treatment.

On this clonotype itself: This clone's antigen is unknown. No base quality information exists; no much larger clone differs at one position.

In the germline V gene (reference sequence), CDR1 corresponds to LGHDT and CDR2 to YNNKEL. The junction carries 11 bases between V and J, which are trimmed by 2 bases and 0 bases respectively. From cysteine to valine, the CDR3 is 15 amino acids long. Only the CDR3 DNA stays, 45 bases, in frame from base 1. To prepare the library, bulk RNA-seq was applied. The instrument was an Illumina HiSeq 2500. The study's processing was this. CDR3 sequences in the separate targeted TCR-seq dataset were extracted from raw reads and quantified using MiXCR version 2.1.5 with default parameters. In the separate targeted TCR-seq dataset, TCR-beta clones were defined by the combination of V gene, J gene and CDR3 sequence. In the separate targeted TCR-seq dataset, clones with fewer than three counts were first removed, after which only the 90% most strongly expressed clones per sample were kept. In the separate targeted TCR-seq dataset, Treg-Tconv overlap was calculated per tissue as the number of shared clones divided by the total number of Treg clones, multiplied by 100. The public reads were reanalyzed by TCRdb: fastp trimming at Q25, MiXCR alignment, in-frame beta chains only. Rows with a matching CDR3 protein are joined into one entry that keeps the most common DNA and genes. TCRdb, rather than the study authors, made the V and J calls. The sample table contains about 1,900 distinct CDR3 sequences; only one count was recorded for over 65% of them. The ten largest clonotypes hold 2% to 2.5% of the sample.

The sequence derives from a female donor with luminal breast cancer. The receptor chain draws on TRBV3-1 and TRBJ2-7; TRBD2 could be the D gene, as 5 bases match. The sample was sorted memory CD4+ effector T cells from a lymph node. The intended sense of this specimen's cell subset or site label: CD45RA-negative sorted CD4+ T cells (memory Tconv or effector/memory Treg). DNA sequence: TGTGCCAGCAGCCAAAATCCGGGGAGCTCCTACGAGCAGTACGTC. Translated, this gives CASSQNPGSSYEQYV.